Given below is one T cell receptor beta chain in context. Its antigen is not identified. Amplification used 60 Vbeta primers and 13 Jbeta primers. Data came from immunoSEQ multiplex PCR; TCRdb stores just in-frame clones and leaves some out. The sample yields 130,000 to 150,000 clones, around three quarters seen once. These data are taken from a study of cytomegalovirus exposure and HLA in healthy donors. Study-wide points: Association of around 17,000 TCR beta sequences with HLA alleles was found at 0.05 false discovery rate in a later analysis. Across all donors, roughly uniform sequencing depth was an assumption of the presence/absence analyses. A previous analysis found most TCR beta V segments productive roughly 87% or roughly 30% of the time.

Likely unrecorded immune exposures existed in these nominally healthy donors. Germline CDR1 reads SGHRS; CDR2 reads YFSETQ. V lost 1 base to trimming and J lost 8 bases; unmatched junction nucleotides: 4. CDR3 length: 15 amino acids. This sequence originates from a woman between 40 and 50 years old in good health and CMV-seropositive. The chain recombines TRBV5-1 with TRBJ2-1, with TRBD2 identical over 12 bases. Sequenced material: PBMCs. The DNA for the CDR3 is TGCGCCAGCAGCTTGCCTAGCGGGGGGGCAGATGAGCAGTTCTTC. Its protein product is CASSLPSGGADEQFF.